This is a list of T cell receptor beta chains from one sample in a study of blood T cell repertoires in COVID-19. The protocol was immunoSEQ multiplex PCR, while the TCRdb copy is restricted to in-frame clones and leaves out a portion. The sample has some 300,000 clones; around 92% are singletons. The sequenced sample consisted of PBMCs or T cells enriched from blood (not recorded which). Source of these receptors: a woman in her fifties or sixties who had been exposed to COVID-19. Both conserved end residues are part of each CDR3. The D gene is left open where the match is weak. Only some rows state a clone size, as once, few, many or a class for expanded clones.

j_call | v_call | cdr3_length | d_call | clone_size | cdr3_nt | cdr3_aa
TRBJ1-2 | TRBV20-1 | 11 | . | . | TGCAGTGCTAGATTTACCGCGGGCTACACCTTC | CSARFTAGYTF
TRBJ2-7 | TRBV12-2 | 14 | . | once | TGTGCAAGTCGCTCCCCGGGTGGTACCTACGAGCAGTACTTC | CASRSPGGTYEQYF
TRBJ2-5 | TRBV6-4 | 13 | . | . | TGTGCCAGCAGTGAGACAGACCAAGAGACCCAGTACTTC | CASSETDQETQYF
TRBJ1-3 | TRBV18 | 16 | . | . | TGTGCCAGCTCACCGGTGGCGGTCCGCTCTGGAAACACCATATATTTT | CASSPVAVRSGNTIYF
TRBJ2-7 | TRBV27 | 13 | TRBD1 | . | TGTGCCAGCAGTTTGGACAGGGTTGGGGAGCAGTACTTC | CASSLDRVGEQYF
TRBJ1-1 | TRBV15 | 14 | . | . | TGTGCCACCAGCAGAGGCGGGATGAACACTGAAGCTTTCTTT | CATSRGGMNTEAFF
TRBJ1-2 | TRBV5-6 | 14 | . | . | TGTGCCAGCAGCTCCTCCGGCGGGGCCAATGGCTACACCTTC | CASSSSGGANGYTF
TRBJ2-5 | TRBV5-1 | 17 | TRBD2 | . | TGCGCCAGCAGCTTACAGGGACTAGCGGGGGGGATGGAGACCCAGTACTTC | CASSLQGLAGGMETQYF
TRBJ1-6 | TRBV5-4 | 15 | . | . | TGTGCCAGCAGCTTGAATCAGGGGTATAATTCACCCCTCCACTTT | CASSLNQGYNSPLHF
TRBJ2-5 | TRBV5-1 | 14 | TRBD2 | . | TGCGCCAGCAGCCTCGGCGGGGGTTTCGAGACCCAGTACTTC | CASSLGGGFETQYF
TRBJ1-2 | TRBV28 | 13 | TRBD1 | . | TGTGCCAGCAGTTCGGACAGGAACTATGGCTACACCTTC | CASSSDRNYGYTF
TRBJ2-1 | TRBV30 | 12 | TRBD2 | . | TGTGCCTGGACTAGCGGGGGAAATGAGCAGTTCTTC | CAWTSGGNEQFF
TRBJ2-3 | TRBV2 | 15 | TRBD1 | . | TGTGCCAGCAGTGAAAAGGGGGCTGGTGCAGATACGCAGTATTTT | CASSEKGAGADTQYF
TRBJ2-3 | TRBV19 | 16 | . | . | TGTGCCAGTAGTAAATACAGGGGGGGTAGCACAGATACGCAGTATTTT | CASSKYRGGSTDTQYF
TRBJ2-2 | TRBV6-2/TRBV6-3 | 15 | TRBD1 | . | TGTGCCAGCAGTCATCCAGGGGGCGTCACCGGGGAGCTGTTTTTT | CASSHPGGVTGELFF
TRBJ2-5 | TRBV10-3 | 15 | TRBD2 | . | TGTGCCATCAGTGGAGCTAGCGGGGATTCAGAGACCCAGTACTTC | CAISGASGDSETQYF
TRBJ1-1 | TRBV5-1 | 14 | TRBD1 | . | TGCGCCAGCAGTGTTACGGGGGACAGGACTGAAGCTTTCTTT | CASSVTGDRTEAFF
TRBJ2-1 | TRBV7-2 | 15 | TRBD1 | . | TGTGCCAGCAGCTTGGACAGGGGAGCTTACAATGAGCAGTTCTTC | CASSLDRGAYNEQFF
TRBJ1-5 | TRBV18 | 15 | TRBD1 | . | TGTGCCAGCTCGCAAGGACAGGGAGCCAGTCAGCCCCAGCATTTT | CASSQGQGASQPQHF
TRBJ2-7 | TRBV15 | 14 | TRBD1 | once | TGTGCCACCAGCAGGGACAGGGAGACCTACGAGCAGTACTTC | CATSRDRETYEQYF
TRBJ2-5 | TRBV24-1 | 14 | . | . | TGTGCCACCAGTGATCCCAGGGGTCTGGGGACCCAGTACTTC | CATSDPRGLGTQYF
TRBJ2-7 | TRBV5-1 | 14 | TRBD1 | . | TGCGCCAGCAGCTGGGGACAGGGGGCATACGAGCAGTACTTC | CASSWGQGAYEQYF
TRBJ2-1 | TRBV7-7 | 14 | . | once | TGTGCTAGCAGCTTGGGGGGGCAAAACAATGAGCAGTTCTTC | CASSLGGQNNEQFF
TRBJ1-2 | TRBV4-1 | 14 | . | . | TGCGCCAGCAGCCAAGAGGCAGGGTTCTATGGCTACACCTTC | CASSQEAGFYGYTF
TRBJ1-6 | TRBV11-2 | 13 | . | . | TGTGCCAGCAAAAACAGGGAAAATTCACCCCTCCACTTT | CASKNRENSPLHF
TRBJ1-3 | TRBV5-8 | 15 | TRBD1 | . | TGTGCCAGCAGCAAGACAGGGGGCACGGGAAACACCATATATTTT | CASSKTGGTGNTIYF
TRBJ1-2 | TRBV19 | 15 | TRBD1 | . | TGTGCCAGTAGTATTTTGCCAGGGGGTATCTATGGCTACACCTTC | CASSILPGGIYGYTF
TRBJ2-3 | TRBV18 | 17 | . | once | TGTGCCAGCTCACCCCCTTTTGGCGGAGTTTTCCCAGATACGCAGTATTTT | CASSPPFGGVFPDTQYF
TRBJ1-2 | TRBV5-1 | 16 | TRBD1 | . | TGCGCCAGCAGCCCTGGCACGGGACAGCCCCACGTTGGCTACACCTTC | CASSPGTGQPHVGYTF
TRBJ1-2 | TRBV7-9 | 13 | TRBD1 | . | TGTGCCAGCAGCGTGGGACAGGCTCTTGGCTACACCTTC | CASSVGQALGYTF
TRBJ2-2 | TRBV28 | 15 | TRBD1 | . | TGTGCCAGCACCAACGGGGACAGGGTCACCGGGGAGCTGTTTTTT | CASTNGDRVTGELFF
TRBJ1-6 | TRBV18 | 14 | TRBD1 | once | TGTGCCAGCTTTTCTGACAGGGGGCACTCACCCCTCCACTTT | CASFSDRGHSPLHF
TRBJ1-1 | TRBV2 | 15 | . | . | TGTGCCAGCAGTGAGACGCGACAGTTGAACACTGAAGCTTTCTTT | CASSETRQLNTEAFF
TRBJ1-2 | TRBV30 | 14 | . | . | TGTGCCTGGACTCGGGGTTATACTAACTATGGCTACACCTTC | CAWTRGYTNYGYTF
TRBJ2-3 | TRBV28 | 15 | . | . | TGTGCCAGCAGTTTGGGTGCCGGGCGGGGAGATACGCAGTATTTT | CASSLGAGRGDTQYF
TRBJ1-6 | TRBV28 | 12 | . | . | TGTGCCAGCAGACTGCCCCATTCACCCCTCCACTTT | CASRLPHSPLHF
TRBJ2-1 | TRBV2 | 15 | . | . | TGTGCCAGCACCACGATAGGGGTAGAGAGTAATGAGCAGTTCTTC | CASTTIGVESNEQFF
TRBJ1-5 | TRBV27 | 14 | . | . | TGTGCCAGCAGCCCGGCGGGGACGGGTCAGCCCCAGCATTTT | CASSPAGTGQPQHF
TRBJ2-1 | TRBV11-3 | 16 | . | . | TGTGCCAGCAGCTTAGAGGGGGCGATATCCTACAATGAGCAGTTCTTC | CASSLEGAISYNEQFF